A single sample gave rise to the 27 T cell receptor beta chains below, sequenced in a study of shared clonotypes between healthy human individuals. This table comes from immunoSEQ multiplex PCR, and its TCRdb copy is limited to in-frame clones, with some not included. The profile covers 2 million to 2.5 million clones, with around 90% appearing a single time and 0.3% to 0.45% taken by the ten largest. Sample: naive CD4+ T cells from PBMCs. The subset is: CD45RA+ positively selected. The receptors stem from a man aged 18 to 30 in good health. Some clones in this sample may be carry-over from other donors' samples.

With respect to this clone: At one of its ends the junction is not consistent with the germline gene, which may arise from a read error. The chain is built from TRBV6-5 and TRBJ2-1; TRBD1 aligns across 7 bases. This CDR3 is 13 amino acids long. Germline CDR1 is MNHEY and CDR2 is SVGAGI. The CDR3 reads CASSYVSGQVLIF. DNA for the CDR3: TGTGCCAGCAGTTACGTATCAGGACAGGTCCTTATCTTC.

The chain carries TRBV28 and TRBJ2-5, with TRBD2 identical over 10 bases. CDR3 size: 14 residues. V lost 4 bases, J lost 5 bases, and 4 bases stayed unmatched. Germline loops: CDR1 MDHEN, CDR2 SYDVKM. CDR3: CASSSSGSGETQYF. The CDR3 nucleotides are TGTGCCAGCAGTTCTAGCGGGAGCGGGGAGACCCAGTACTTC. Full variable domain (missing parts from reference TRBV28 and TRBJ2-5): DVKVTQSSRYLVKRTGEKVFLECVQDMDHENMFWYRQDPGLGLRLIYFSYDVKMKEKGDIPEGYSVSREKKERFSLILESASTNQTSMYLCASSSSGSGETQYFGPGTRLLVL.

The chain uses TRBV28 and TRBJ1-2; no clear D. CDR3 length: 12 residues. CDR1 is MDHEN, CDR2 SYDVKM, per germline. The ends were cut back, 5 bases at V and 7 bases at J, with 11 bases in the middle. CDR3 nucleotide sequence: TGTGCCAGCAGTCTGAGGATTATTGGCTACACCTTC. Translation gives CASSLRIIGYTF.

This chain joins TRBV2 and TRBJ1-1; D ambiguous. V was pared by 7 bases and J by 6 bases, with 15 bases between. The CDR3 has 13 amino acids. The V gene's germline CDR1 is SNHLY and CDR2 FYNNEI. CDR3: CASTYQARSEAFF. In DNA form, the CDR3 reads TGTGCCAGCACCTATCAAGCACGATCTGAAGCTTTCTTT.

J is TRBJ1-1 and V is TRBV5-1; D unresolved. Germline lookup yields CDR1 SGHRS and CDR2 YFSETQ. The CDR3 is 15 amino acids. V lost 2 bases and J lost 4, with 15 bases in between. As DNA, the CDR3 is TGCGCCAGCAGCTTCGGAGCCGGACCGAGCACTGAAGCTTTCTTT. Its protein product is CASSFGAGPSTEAFF.

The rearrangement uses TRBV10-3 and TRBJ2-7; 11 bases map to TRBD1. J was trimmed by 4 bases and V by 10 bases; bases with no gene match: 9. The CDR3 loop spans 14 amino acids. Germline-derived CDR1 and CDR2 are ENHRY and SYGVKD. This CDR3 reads CASAGTGGSYEQYF. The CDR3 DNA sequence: TGTGCCAGCGCCGGGACAGGGGGAAGTTACGAGCAGTACTTC.

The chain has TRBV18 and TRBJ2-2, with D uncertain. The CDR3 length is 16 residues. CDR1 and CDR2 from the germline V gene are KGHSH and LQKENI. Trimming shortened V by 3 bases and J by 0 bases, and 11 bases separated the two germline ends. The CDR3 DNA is TGTGCCAGCTCACCTTTGGAACCCACGAACACCGGGGAGCTGTTTTTT. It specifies CASSPLEPTNTGELFF.

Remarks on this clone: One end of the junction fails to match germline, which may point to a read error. CDR3 sequence: CASSDQRGARVKF. Written as DNA, the CDR3 is TGTGCCAGCAGCGACCAGAGGGGCGCCAGAGTGAAGTTC. The chain recombines TRBV2 with TRBJ2-7; TRBD1 or TRBD2 may be the D gene (5 bases each). The germline V gene has CDR1 SNHLY and CDR2 FYNNEI. The CDR3 is made up of 13 amino acids. Complete variable domain (other parts from reference TRBV2 and TRBJ2-7): EPEVTQTPSHQVTQMGQEVILRCVPISNHLYFYWYRQILGQKVEFLVSFYNNEISEKSEIFDDQFSVERPDGSNFTLKIRSTKLEDSAMYFCASSDQRGARVKFGPGTRLTVT.

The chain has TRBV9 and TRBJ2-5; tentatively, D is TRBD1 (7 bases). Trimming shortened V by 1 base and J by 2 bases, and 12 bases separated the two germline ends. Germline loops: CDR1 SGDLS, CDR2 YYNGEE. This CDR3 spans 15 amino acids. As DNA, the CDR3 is TGTGCCAGCAGCGTAAGGGCGGGACAGCAAGAGACCCAGTACTTC. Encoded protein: CASSVRAGQQETQYF.

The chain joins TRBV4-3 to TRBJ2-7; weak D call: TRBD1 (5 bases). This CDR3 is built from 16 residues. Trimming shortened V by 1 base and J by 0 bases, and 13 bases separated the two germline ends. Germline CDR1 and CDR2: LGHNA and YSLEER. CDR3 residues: CASSQGRGSISYEQYF. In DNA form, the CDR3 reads TGCGCCAGCAGCCAAGGTAGGGGTTCCATCTCCTACGAGCAGTACTTC.

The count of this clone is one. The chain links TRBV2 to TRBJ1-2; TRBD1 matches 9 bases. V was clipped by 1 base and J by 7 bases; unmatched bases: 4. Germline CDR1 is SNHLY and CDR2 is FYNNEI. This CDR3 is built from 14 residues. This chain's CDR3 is CASSEETGGPGYTF. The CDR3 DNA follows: TGTGCCAGCAGTGAAGAAACAGGGGGCCCTGGCTACACCTTC.

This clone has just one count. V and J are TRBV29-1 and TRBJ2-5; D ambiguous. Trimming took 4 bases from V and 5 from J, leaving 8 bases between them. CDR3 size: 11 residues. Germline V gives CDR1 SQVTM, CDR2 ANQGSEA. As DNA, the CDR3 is TGCAGCGTTGCTTCGGTCGAGACCCAGTACTTC. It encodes CSVASVETQYF.

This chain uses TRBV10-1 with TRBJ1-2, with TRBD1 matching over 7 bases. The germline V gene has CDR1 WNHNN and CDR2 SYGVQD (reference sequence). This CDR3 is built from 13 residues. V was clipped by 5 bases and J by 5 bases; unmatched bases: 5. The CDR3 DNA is TGCGCCAGCAGTCCGGACAGGATATATGGCTACACCTTC. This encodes CASSPDRIYGYTF.

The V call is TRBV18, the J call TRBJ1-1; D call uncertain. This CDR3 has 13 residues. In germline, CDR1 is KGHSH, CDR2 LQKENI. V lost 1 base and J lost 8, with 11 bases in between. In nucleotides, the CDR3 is TGTGCCAGCTCACCACGGCCCCCCGTAGAAGCTTTCTTT. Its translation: CASSPRPPVEAFF.

In DNA, the CDR3 is TGTGCCAGCAGCCCGGTACCGGGCCTCGATGAAAAACTGTTTTTT. Amino acids: CASSPVPGLDEKLFF. The chain couples TRBV5-4 to TRBJ1-4; D remains unclear. This CDR3 contains 15 residues. Per germline, CDR1 SGHNT and CDR2 YYREEE (reference sequence). The V and J ends lost 4 bases and 6 bases respectively, with 16 bases between them. Full variable domain (missing parts from reference TRBV5-4 and TRBJ1-4): ETGVTQSPTHLIKTRGQQVTLRCSSQSGHNTVSWYQQALGQGPQFIFQYYREEENGRGNFPPRFSGLQFPNYSSELNVNALELDDSALYLCASSPVPGLDEKLFFGSGTQLSVL.

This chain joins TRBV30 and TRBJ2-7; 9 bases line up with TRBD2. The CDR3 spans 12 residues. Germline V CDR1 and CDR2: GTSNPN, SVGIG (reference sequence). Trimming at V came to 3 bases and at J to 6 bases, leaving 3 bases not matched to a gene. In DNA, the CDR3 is TGTGCCTGGAGGCGGGAGGGTGGCGAGCAGTACTTC. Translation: CAWRREGGEQYF.

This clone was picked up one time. The CDR3: CASGPVGQETQYF. DNA of the CDR3: TGTGCTAGTGGCCCGGTGGGCCAAGAGACCCAGTACTTC. The chain employs TRBV12-5 and TRBJ2-5; D ambiguous. V lost 6 bases and J 1 base, leaving 9 bases between the germline ends. From germline, CDR1 is LGHNT and CDR2 FRNRAP. This CDR3 region has 13 residues.

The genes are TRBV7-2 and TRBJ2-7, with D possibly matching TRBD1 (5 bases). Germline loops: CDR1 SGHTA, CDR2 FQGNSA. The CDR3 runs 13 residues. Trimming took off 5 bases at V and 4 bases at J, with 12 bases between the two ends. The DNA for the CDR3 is TGTGCCAGCAGCCGACAGTTGGGTTACGAGCAGTACTTC. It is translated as CASSRQLGYEQYF.

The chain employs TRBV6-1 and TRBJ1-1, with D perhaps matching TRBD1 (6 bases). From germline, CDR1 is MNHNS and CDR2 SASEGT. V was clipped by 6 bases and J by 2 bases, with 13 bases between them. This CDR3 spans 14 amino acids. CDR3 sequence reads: CASRTTGRNTEAFF. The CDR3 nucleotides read TGTGCCAGCAGAACGACAGGACGTAACACTGAAGCTTTCTTT.

Here the CDR3 DNA reads TGCGCCAGCAGCCCGGGACTAGCGGGCCTATCCTACGAGCAGTACTTC. It encodes CASSPGLAGLSYEQYF. The rearrangement uses TRBV5-1 and TRBJ2-7, with TRBD2 matching over 12 bases. Trimming took 4 bases from V and 1 from J; bases not matched to a gene: 6. CDR1 and CDR2 (germline): SGHRS, YFSETQ. CDR3 length: 16 residues.

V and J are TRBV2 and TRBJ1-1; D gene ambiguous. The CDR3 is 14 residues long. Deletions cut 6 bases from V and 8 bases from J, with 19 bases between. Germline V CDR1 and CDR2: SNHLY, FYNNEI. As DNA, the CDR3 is TGTGCCAGCAGGTCAACTGGACGGTTTCTGGAAGCTTTCTTT. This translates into CASRSTGRFLEAFF.

CDR3 coding DNA: TGCGCCAGCAGCCCAACAGGACTAGCATTAGATACGCAGTATTTT. Amino acids: CASSPTGLALDTQYF. V is TRBV5-1 and J is TRBJ2-3; 8 nucleotides align to TRBD2. The CDR3 totals 15 residues. CDR1 and CDR2 (germline): SGHRS, YFSETQ. The trim removed 4 bases at V and 5 bases at J, leaving 9 bases unmatched.

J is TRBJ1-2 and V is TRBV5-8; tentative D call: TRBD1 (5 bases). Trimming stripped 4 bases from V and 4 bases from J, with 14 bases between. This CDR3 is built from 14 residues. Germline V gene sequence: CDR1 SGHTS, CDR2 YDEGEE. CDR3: CASSQGLGGYGYTF. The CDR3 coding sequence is TGTGCCAGCAGCCAGGGCTTGGGAGGCTATGGCTACACCTTC.

CDR3 coding DNA: TGTGCCAGCTCATCGCCCAGGGACAGGGGTCTCACCGGGGAGCTGTTTTTT. Translating it yields CASSSPRDRGLTGELFF. The rearrangement joins TRBV18 to TRBJ2-2, with 10 nucleotides matching TRBD1. Germline V gene data show CDR1 as KGHSH and CDR2 as LQKENI. V was clipped by 5 bases and J by 4 bases; unmatched bases: 10. There are 17 residues in the CDR3.

Here the CDR3 reads CASNALAGGPHEQYF. The CDR3 coding sequence is TGCGCCAGCAACGCCTTGGCGGGAGGGCCCCACGAGCAGTACTTC. The chain uses TRBV5-1 and TRBJ2-7; 9 nucleotides align to TRBD2. This CDR3 contains 15 residues. Germline trimming cut 6 bases from V and 5 bases from J; bases unmatched to any gene: 12. CDR1 is SGHRS, CDR2 YFSETQ, per germline.

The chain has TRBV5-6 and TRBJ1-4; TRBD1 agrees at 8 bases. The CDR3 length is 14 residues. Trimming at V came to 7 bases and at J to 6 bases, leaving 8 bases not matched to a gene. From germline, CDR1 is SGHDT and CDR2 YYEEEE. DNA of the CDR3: TGTGCCAGCGGACAGGGCCCCCTAGATGAAAAACTGTTTTTT. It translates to CASGQGPLDEKLFF.

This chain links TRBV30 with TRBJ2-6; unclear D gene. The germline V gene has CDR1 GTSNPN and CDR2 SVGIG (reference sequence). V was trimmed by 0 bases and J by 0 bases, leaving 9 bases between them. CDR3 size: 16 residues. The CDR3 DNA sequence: TGTGCCTGGAGTGTGCAACGGAGCTCTGGGGCCAACGTCCTGACTTTC. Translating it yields CAWSVQRSSGANVLTF.